One and the same sample provided the 25 T cell receptor beta chains below, sequenced in a study of CD4 T cells in relation to SARS-CoV-2 and coronaviruses. CD4+ T cells from unexposed donors were obtained before the COVID-19 pandemic (2011-2018). After 10 to 11 days of culture, CD4+ T cells were isolated. Antigens of these TCRs are unknown. The data were produced by immunoSEQ multiplex PCR, yet TCRdb's version contains in-frame clones alone and is incomplete. This sample has roughly 30,000 clones, with about 80% found just once. Input material: CD4+ T cells from PBMCs, cultured in vitro. These receptor sequences come from a human donor in good health.

CDR3 nucleotides: TGTGCCAGCAGTTTAACCCTGGCTCAGCCCCAGCATTTT. Translating it yields CASSLTLAQPQHF. The chain joins TRBV12-3 or TRBV12-4 to TRBJ1-5; D is ambiguous. The CDR3 has 13 amino acids. Trimming pared 2 bases from V and 6 bases from J, leaving 8 bases between.

The V gene is TRBV4-3, the J gene TRBJ2-2, with D possibly being TRBD1 (5 bases). The CDR3 extends over 16 amino acids. V gave up 0 bases and J gave up 0 bases, with 8 bases separating them. Germline V lookup: CDR1 LGHNA, CDR2 YSLEER. The DNA for the CDR3 is TGCGCCAGCAGCCAAGATCGACAGACGAACACCGGGGAGCTGTTTTTT. Its translation: CASSQDRQTNTGELFF.

The rearrangement links TRBV7-2 to TRBJ2-2; D unresolved. CDR1 is SGHTA and CDR2 is FQGNSA in the germline V gene. The germline V and J ends were trimmed by 8 bases and 6 bases, with 10 bases remaining between them. The CDR3 consists of 12 residues. The CDR3 sequence: CASCPRAGELFF. CDR3 in DNA: TGTGCCAGCTGCCCACGAGCCGGGGAGCTGTTTTTT.

The J gene is TRBJ1-1, the V gene TRBV28, with D uncertain. Germline lookup yields CDR1 MDHEN and CDR2 SYDVKM. Trimming removed 4 bases at V and 5 bases at J, with 20 bases between. This CDR3 spans 16 amino acids. This chain's CDR3 is CASSWSFGVLETEAFF. The CDR3 DNA reads TGTGCCAGCAGTTGGTCCTTTGGGGTCCTGGAGACTGAAGCTTTCTTT.

The CDR3, as DNA: TGTGCCAGCAGCGTTAGCGGGGTCCAAGAGACCCAGTACTTC. Translating gives CASSVSGVQETQYF. This chain connects TRBV9 to TRBJ2-5, with 8 bases lining up with TRBD2. The CDR3 sequence is 14 residues long. Germline CDR1 and CDR2: SGDLS and YYNGEE. V was clipped by 2 bases and J by 1 base; unmatched bases: 1.

The chain combines TRBV7-2 with TRBJ2-3; no clear D gene. Germline values: CDR1 SGHTA, CDR2 FQGNSA. This CDR3 contains 14 residues. The germline V and J ends were trimmed by 0 bases and 0 bases, with 4 bases remaining between them. Written as DNA, the CDR3 is TGTGCCAGCAGCTTAGCCCATAGCACAGATACGCAGTATTTT. This sequence encodes CASSLAHSTDTQYF.

The chain employs TRBV18 and TRBJ1-1, with D tentatively TRBD1 (6 bases). V was trimmed by 5 bases and J by 5 bases, leaving 12 bases between them. The CDR3 length is 13 residues. Per the germline V gene, CDR1 is KGHSH and CDR2 is LQKENI. The CDR3 loop is CASSSEGGTEAFF. The CDR3 DNA reads as TGTGCCAGCTCATCAGAAGGGGGGACTGAAGCTTTCTTT. The variable domain in full, completed from reference TRBV18 and TRBJ1-1, reads NAGVMQNPRHLVRRRGQEARLRCSPMKGHSHVYWYRQLPEEGLKFMVYLQKENIIDESGMPKERFSAEFPKEGPSILRIQQVVRGDSAAYFCASSSEGGTEAFFGQGTRLTVV.

This clone was seen a single time. The gene calls are TRBV12-3 or TRBV12-4 and TRBJ2-2; no clear D gene. The CDR3 has 13 amino acids. Trimming shortened V by 5 bases and J by 1 base, and 5 bases separated the two germline ends. The CDR3 loop is CASSKKNTGELFF. The CDR3 region has the DNA TGTGCCAGCAGTAAGAAGAACACCGGGGAGCTGTTTTTT.

V gene TRBV14 combines with J gene TRBJ1-1; D gene unclear. The CDR3 has 13 amino acids. Looked up from germline, CDR1 is SGHDN and CDR2 is FVKESK. With 3 bases removed from V and 0 bases from J, the gap between germline ends came to 5 bases. The CDR3 is CASSQGVNTEAFF. CDR3 bases: TGTGCCAGCAGCCAGGGCGTGAACACTGAAGCTTTCTTT.

The rearrangement links TRBV6-5 to TRBJ2-3, with a tentative D call TRBD2 (6 bases). Trimming removed 5 bases from V and 5 bases from J, with 17 bases in between. The CDR3 contains 15 residues. Germline V lookup: CDR1 MNHEY, CDR2 SVGAGI. The CDR3, as DNA: TGTGCCAGCAGTCCCTTCGGGGGAGAGGGAGATACGCAGTATTTT. This codes for CASSPFGGEGDTQYF.

The V and J genes are TRBV9 and TRBJ2-1; 9 positions agree with TRBD1. Germline V gene data show CDR1 as SGDLS and CDR2 as YYNGEE. V dropped 3 bases and J dropped 2; count of bases not matched to a gene: 3. The CDR3 consists of 15 residues. CDR3 bases: TGTGCCAGCAGCGCGGGACAGGGACCCTACAATGAGCAGTTCTTC. Amino acid sequence: CASSAGQGPYNEQFF.

The chain combines TRBV19 with TRBJ2-7; D unclear. Trimming stripped 3 bases from V and 2 bases from J, with 11 bases between. There are 14 residues in the CDR3. CDR1 is LNHDA and CDR2 is SQIVND in the germline V gene (reference sequence). CDR3 in DNA: TGTGCCAGTAGTATCGGAATCGGAACCTACGAGCAGTACTTC. Protein product: CASSIGIGTYEQYF.

The J gene is TRBJ2-3, the V gene TRBV5-4, with TRBD2 matching 7 bases. The CDR3 spans 14 residues. Germline V gives CDR1 SGHNT, CDR2 YYREEE (reference sequence). Trimming cost V 0 bases and J 10 bases; bases outside gene matches: 8. This CDR3 reads CASSLGGRGDPQYF. The DNA for the CDR3 is TGTGCCAGCAGCTTGGGAGGCCGGGGGGACCCGCAGTATTTT.

This clone appeared a single time. The gene calls are TRBV9 and TRBJ1-2, with 8 nucleotides matching TRBD1. Trimming cost V 4 bases and J 4 bases; bases outside gene matches: 9. Germline loops: CDR1 SGDLS, CDR2 YYNGEE. The CDR3 has 15 residues. The CDR3 DNA reads as TGTGCCAGCAGCTCCCCAGGGGGCGCCGGCTATGGCTACACCTTC. This sequence encodes CASSSPGGAGYGYTF. Based on the CDR3 plus reference TRBV9 and TRBJ1-2, the full variable domain is DSGVTQTPKHLITATGQRVTLRCSPRSGDLSVYWYQQSLDQGLQFLIQYYNGEERAKGNILERFSAQQFPDLHSELNLSSLELGDSALYFCASSSPGGAGYGYTFGSGTRLTVV.

The CDR3 region has the DNA TGCGCCAGCAGCCAAGCGGGGGATACGCAGTATTTT. Translation: CASSQAGDTQYF. This sequence joins TRBV4-3 and TRBJ2-3; the D gene is possibly TRBD2 (5 bases). From germline, CDR1 is LGHNA and CDR2 YSLEER. V lost 1 base and J lost 6, with 5 bases in between. The CDR3 is made up of 12 amino acids.

This chain joins TRBV13 and TRBJ2-5; 14 nucleotides match TRBD2. The CDR3 runs to 17 residues. Per germline, CDR1 PRHDT and CDR2 FYEKMQ (reference sequence). The V segment lost 5 bases and the J segment 3 bases; nucleotides outside the gene matches: 8. The CDR3 DNA reads as TGTGCCAGCAGCCCGGGACTAGCGGGGGTACTAGAAGAGACCCAGTACTTC. Amino acid sequence: CASSPGLAGVLEETQYF. The whole variable domain, remainder taken from reference TRBV13 and TRBJ2-5, is AAGVIQSPRHLIKEKRETATLKCYPIPRHDTVYWYQQGPGQDPQFLISFYEKMQSDKGSIPDRFSAQQFSDYHSELNMSSLELGDSALYFCASSPGLAGVLEETQYFGPGTRLLVL.

This clone was found once. The chain carries TRBV7-2 and TRBJ2-5; maybe TRBD1 (5 bases). V was cut by 5 bases and J by 2 bases, with 15 bases left in between. Looked up from germline, CDR1 is SGHTA and CDR2 is FQGNSA. The CDR3 totals 15 residues. The CDR3 region has the DNA TGTGCCAGCAGCCCAGCCTGGGGCTTACAAGAGACCCAGTACTTC. It is translated as CASSPAWGLQETQYF.

The chain combines TRBV5-1 with TRBJ1-3; D not resolved. The germline CDR1 and CDR2 sequences are SGHRS and YFSETQ. This CDR3 has 16 residues. Trimming removed 3 bases at V and 7 bases at J, with 20 bases between. The CDR3 is CASSSGSRSKGNTIYF. For the CDR3, the DNA is TGCGCCAGCAGCTCGGGAAGCCGATCAAAAGGGAACACCATATATTTT.

This clone has just a few counts. This rearrangement joins TRBV18 to TRBJ2-1, with TRBD2 identical over 7 bases. Germline values: CDR1 KGHSH, CDR2 LQKENI. V lost 2 bases and J lost 5; bases outside the gene matches: 6. There are 15 residues in the CDR3. The CDR3 nucleotides read TGTGCCAGCTCACCAATCTCAGCGGGAAACAATGAGCAGTTCTTC. Its translation is CASSPISAGNNEQFF.

The rearrangement links TRBV9 to TRBJ2-1, with TRBD2 as a possible D gene (6 bases). Germline CDR1 and CDR2: SGDLS and YYNGEE. The CDR3 is made up of 15 amino acids. V gave up 3 bases and J gave up 5 bases, with 15 bases separating them. CDR3 amino acids: CASSAVAVFDNEQFF. The CDR3 DNA follows: TGTGCCAGCAGCGCTGTAGCGGTTTTTGACAATGAGCAGTTCTTC.

This chain connects TRBV7-2 to TRBJ1-6; D uncertain. The CDR3 has 14 residues. Germline CDR1 SGHTA, CDR2 FQGNSA. The V and J ends lost 7 bases and 7 bases respectively, with 14 bases between them. The CDR3 DNA sequence: TGTGCCAGCACCACCGGTGGCGGAAATTCACCCCTCCACTTT. Translated: CASTTGGGNSPLHF.

This clone has just one count. The chain couples TRBV9 to TRBJ1-3, with D possibly being TRBD1 (6 bases). This CDR3 comprises 16 residues. CDR1 is SGDLS, CDR2 YYNGEE, per germline. Deletions cut 2 bases from V and 0 bases from J, with 12 bases between. The CDR3 region is CASSVGTLGSGNTIYF. CDR3 in DNA: TGTGCCAGCAGCGTCGGGACACTGGGCTCTGGAAACACCATATATTTT. Supplemented by reference TRBV9 and TRBJ1-3, the full variable domain reads DSGVTQTPKHLITATGQRVTLRCSPRSGDLSVYWYQQSLDQGLQFLIQYYNGEERAKGNILERFSAQQFPDLHSELNLSSLELGDSALYFCASSVGTLGSGNTIYFGEGSWLTVV.

By proportion, this clone is medium-sized. The gene calls are TRBV5-5 and TRBJ1-4; D may be TRBD1 (5 bases). Trimming removed 4 bases at V and 6 bases at J, with 16 bases between. CDR1 is SGHKS, CDR2 YYEKEE, per germline (reference sequence). The CDR3 length is 15 residues. CDR3 in DNA: TGTGCCAGCAGCCAGGTGCCCCCGGGGGATGAAAAACTGTTTTTT. It yields the protein CASSQVPPGDEKLFF.

The chain has TRBV9 and TRBJ1-3, with D uncertain. The CDR3 is 17 residues long. V shed 1 base and J shed 0 bases, with 14 bases lying between them. From germline, CDR1 is SGDLS and CDR2 YYNGEE. The CDR3 loop is CASSVTPHDPSGNTIYF. The CDR3 DNA reads TGTGCCAGCAGCGTAACTCCACATGACCCCTCTGGAAACACCATATATTTT.

This clone was observed once. The chain couples TRBV7-2 to TRBJ2-5, with 15 positions matching TRBD2. V was clipped by 5 bases and J by 4 bases; unmatched bases: 5. The V gene's germline CDR1 is SGHTA and CDR2 FQGNSA. CDR3 length: 16 residues. CDR3 DNA sequence: TGTGCCAGCAGCCCCGGACTAGCGGGGGGGGGAGAGACCCAGTACTTC. Amino acid sequence: CASSPGLAGGGETQYF. The full variable domain, in which reference TRBV7-2 and TRBJ2-5 provide the parts outside the CDR3, is GAGVSQSPSNKVTEKGKDVELRCDPISGHTALYWYRQSLGQGLEFLIYFQGNSAPDKSGLPSDRFSAERTGGSVSTLTIQRTQQEDSAVYLCASSPGLAGGGETQYFGPGTRLLVL.